The clone carrying this T cell receptor (beta chain) was detected only once. This sample was taken from a study of cytomegalovirus exposure and HLA in healthy donors. The table came from immunoSEQ multiplex PCR; TCRdb's copy has only in-frame clones and leaves some out. Of approximately 210,000 clones listed, just over 85% were seen once; the top ten hold 2.9%. Germline V gene lookup returns CDR1 MNHNS and CDR2 SASEGT. The length of the CDR3 is 15 residues. Trimming took 6 bases from V and 6 from J; bases not matched to a gene: 8. The TCR sequence derives from a woman under 30 in good health and CMV-seronegative. The chain couples TRBV6-1 to TRBJ1-2; 12 bases line up with TRBD1. Sample: PBMCs. The CDR3 DNA reads TGTGCCAGCAGACCCCCGGGACAGGGGGCGGATGGCTACACCTTC. This encodes CASRPPGQGADGYTF.